The 9 T cell receptor beta chains reported below all come from one sample, sequenced in a study of neurological immune-mediated disorders. MiXCR was run by TCRdb on the 5' RACE reads, yielding one entry per CDR3 protein. The sample gives 36,000 or so distinct CDR3 sequences, about 9.4% of which show up once; about 7% is in the top ten. The sample was PBMCs. Every receptor here comes from a woman between 25 and 40 years old with HTLV-1-associated myelopathy (HAM/TSP).

This clonotype was observed at least ten times. The chain carries TRBV20-1 and TRBJ1-1; D possibly corresponds to TRBD1 (5 bases). CDR3 length: 15 amino acids. Germline CDR1 and CDR2: DFQATT and SNEGSKA (reference sequence). Trimming took off 1 base at V and 1 base at J, with 13 bases between the two ends. CDR3 bases: TGCAGTGCTAGAGGAGACAGTATGCGGAACACTGAAGCTTTCTTT. It specifies CSARGDSMRNTEAFF.

This clonotype was picked up many times. The chain carries TRBV6-5 and TRBJ1-2; TRBD1 is a possible D gene (5 bases). V was cut by 5 bases and J by 3 bases, with 10 bases left in between. Germline V gives CDR1 MNHEY, CDR2 SVGAGI. CDR3 size: 13 residues. CDR3 sequence: CASSRDGHYGYTF. CDR3 bases: TGTGCCAGCAGTCGGGACGGCCACTATGGCTACACCTTC.

A few counts support this clonotype. The chain is built from TRBV15 and TRBJ2-7; tentative D call: TRBD1 (6 bases). This CDR3 contains 14 residues. Germline values: CDR1 LNHNV, CDR2 YYDKDF (reference sequence). Deletions cut 1 base from V and 4 bases from J, with 11 bases between. Here the CDR3 reads CATSRGRGSYEQYF. The CDR3 DNA is TGTGCCACCAGCAGAGGCAGGGGTAGTTACGAGCAGTACTTC.

This clonotype was recorded many times. This sequence joins TRBV2 and TRBJ2-2; 9 bases line up with TRBD2. CDR3 size: 15 residues. V was clipped by 7 bases and J by 4 bases; unmatched bases: 7. Germline lookup yields CDR1 SNHLY and CDR2 FYNNEI. CDR3 bases: TGTGCCAGCAATCGAGCGGGGGGTGGCACCGGGGAGCTGTTTTTT. It encodes CASNRAGGGTGELFF.

This clonotype appeared many times. The chain employs TRBV20-1 and TRBJ2-7, with a tentative D call TRBD1 (5 bases). This CDR3 is built from 11 residues. Between the trimmed V and J ends, which lost 6 bases and 3 bases, there was a span of 9 bases. CDR1 and CDR2 (germline): DFQATT, SNEGSKA (reference sequence). The CDR3 spells CSATVRYEQYF. CDR3 in DNA: TGCAGTGCGACAGTCCGCTACGAGCAGTACTTC.

There are many counts of this clonotype. The CDR3 DNA sequence: TGTGCCAGCAGCTTAGACTCCTGGAGTTCACCCCTCCACTTT. It yields the protein CASSLDSWSSPLHF. The gene calls are TRBV7-3 and TRBJ1-6; unclear D gene. The CDR3 length is 14 residues. The ends were cut back, 2 bases at V and 9 bases at J, with 11 bases in the middle. CDR1 is SGHTA and CDR2 is FQGTGA in the germline V gene.

This clonotype occurred many times. The gene calls are TRBV3-1 and TRBJ2-2; D uncertain. Germline loops: CDR1 LGHDT, CDR2 YNNKEL (reference sequence). With 0 bases removed from V and 5 bases from J, the gap between germline ends came to 16 bases. This CDR3 is 17 amino acids long. CDR3 sequence: CASSQDVEDLLTGELFF. In nucleotides, the CDR3 is TGTGCCAGCAGCCAAGACGTAGAGGATTTATTGACCGGGGAGCTGTTTTTT.

This clonotype was counted a few times. A read error is possible here, since a much larger clone lies one base away. The chain is built from TRBV5-1 and TRBJ2-2, with TRBD2 as a possible D gene (5 bases). Germline-derived CDR1 and CDR2 are SGHRS and YFSETQ. The CDR3 contains 14 residues. Here the CDR3 reads CASSPNEVTGEPFF. The CDR3 region has the DNA TGCGCCAGCAGCCCTAACGAGGTCACCGGGGAGCCGTTTTTT.

This clonotype was seen at least ten times. The V and J genes are TRBV12-3 or TRBV12-4 and TRBJ1-5; possible D gene TRBD1, 5 bases. CDR3 length: 13 amino acids. Trimming shortened V by 6 bases and J by 4 bases, and 10 bases separated the two germline ends. CDR3 sequence: CASRRGTNQPQHF. The DNA of the CDR3 is TGTGCCAGCAGGCGGGGGACGAATCAGCCCCAGCATTTT.